The sequence of this TCR beta chain was determined in a study of response to subunit inactivated influenza vaccine. The sample holds a few counts of this clonotype. The antigen remains undetermined. TCRdb fed the RT-PCR reads into MiXCR, producing one record per CDR3 protein. The data hold a few hundred thousand distinct CDR3 sequences, with about 14% observed a single time. Study results and caveats: Authors suggested few new T cells are recruited by each seasonal influenza vaccination.

Germline values: CDR1 SGHAT, CDR2 FQNNGV. The CDR3 runs to 14 residues. J was trimmed by 4 bases and V by 2 bases; bases with no gene match: 3. This receptor was obtained from a man aged 45-65 years who received an inactivated influenza vaccine. V and J are TRBV11-2 and TRBJ1-2; 8 positions agree with TRBD1. This material consisted of PBMCs from blood, taken less than 13 days after vaccination. The CDR3: CASSLNRGGYGYTF. In DNA form, the CDR3 reads TGTGCCAGCAGCTTAAACAGGGGGGGCTATGGCTACACCTTC.